This entry lists 12 T cell receptor beta chains sequenced from one sample in a study of neurological immune-mediated disorders (dated by TCRdb to the late 2010s). The sample's time point label is to be understood as: technical triplicate 2. The library was made by 5' RACE. The reads were generated on an Illumina HiSeq 2500. TCRdb reanalyzed the raw reads on its own, using fastp at Q25 for trimming and MiXCR for clone calling, and kept in-frame beta chains. Each entry merges the rows of one CDR3 protein and shows their most common DNA and genes. The sample table holds about 59,000 distinct CDR3 sequences, of which under 30% were seen once. The ten largest clonotypes hold roughly 4.5% of the sample. Sequencing used PBMCs. The receptors come from a man in his sixties with HTLV-1-associated myelopathy (HAM/TSP).

This clonotype has a count of ten or more. The rearrangement links TRBV20-1 to TRBJ2-2; the D is unclear. With 4 bases removed from V and 5 bases from J, the gap between germline ends came to 14 bases. The length of the CDR3 is 14 residues. From germline, CDR1 is DFQATT and CDR2 SNEGSKA (reference sequence). Here the CDR3 reads CSATGWAPTGELFF. The CDR3, as DNA: TGCAGTGCTACTGGATGGGCTCCGACCGGGGAGCTGTTTTTT.

The rearrangement uses TRBV2 and TRBJ2-7, with 7 bases fitting TRBD2. The CDR3 length is 14 residues. Germline assignment: CDR1 SNHLY and CDR2 FYNNEI. The ends lost 7 bases at V and 6 bases at J; junction bases unmatched: 12. CDR3 sequence: CASMDRGGPLEQYF. The CDR3 DNA reads as TGTGCCAGCATGGACCGGGGAGGGCCGCTCGAGCAGTACTTC.

This clonotype was counted many times. The gene calls are TRBV5-1 and TRBJ1-4; tentative D call: TRBD1 (6 bases). The CDR3 is made up of 14 amino acids. V was shortened by 4 bases and J by 2 bases, with 9 bases between the two germline ends. CDR1 is SGHRS, CDR2 YFSETQ, per germline. The CDR3 coding sequence is TGCGCCAGCAGCCCAGGGGATACTAATGAAAAACTGTTTTTT. Translation: CASSPGDTNEKLFF.

This clonotype showed up many times. The chain joins TRBV20-1 to TRBJ2-7; unclear D gene. Trimming stripped 4 bases from V and 4 bases from J, with 11 bases between. The CDR3 consists of 12 residues. Germline V gene lookup returns CDR1 DFQATT and CDR2 SNEGSKA (reference sequence). CDR3 DNA sequence: TGCAGTGCTACGACGGACCAATACGAGCAGTACTTC. The encoded protein is CSATTDQYEQYF.

This clonotype was counted between two and nine times. The chain couples TRBV5-1 to TRBJ2-7, with TRBD2 matching 8 bases. Germline V lookup: CDR1 SGHRS, CDR2 YFSETQ. The V segment lost 0 bases and the J segment 6 bases; nucleotides outside the gene matches: 5. CDR3 size: 14 residues. The CDR3 DNA reads as TGCGCCAGCAGCTTGGGAAGCGGGAGAAGCGAGCAGTACTTC. It translates to CASSLGSGRSEQYF.

Only one count was recorded for this clonotype. The gene calls are TRBV15 and TRBJ2-7, with D possibly matching TRBD2 (6 bases). Germline V lookup: CDR1 LNHNV, CDR2 YYDKDF (reference sequence). V gave up 1 base and J gave up 0 bases, with 16 bases separating them. This CDR3 is built from 17 residues. CDR3 DNA sequence: TGTGCCACCAGCAGAGGAGAGGCCGGAGGGAGCTCCTACGAGCAGTACTTC. Protein product: CATSRGEAGGSSYEQYF.

This clonotype was counted many times. The chain combines TRBV20-1 with TRBJ2-7, with a weak D call TRBD2 (6 bases). Germline CDR1 DFQATT, CDR2 SNEGSKA (reference sequence). Trimming pared 3 bases from V and 0 bases from J, leaving 15 bases between. The CDR3 extends over 15 amino acids. The CDR3 protein is CSASEFSGSSYEQYF. The CDR3 nucleotides are TGCAGTGCTAGTGAATTTAGCGGTAGCTCCTACGAGCAGTACTTC.

At least ten counts were recorded for this clonotype. V usage is TRBV25-1 and J usage is TRBJ1-4; no clear D. In germline, CDR1 is MGHDK, CDR2 SYGVNS. This CDR3 comprises 11 residues. With 3 bases removed from V and 8 bases from J, the gap between germline ends came to 4 bases. CDR3 protein: CASSDWEKLFF. As DNA, the CDR3 is TGTGCCAGCAGTGATTGGGAAAAACTGTTTTTT.

The chain has TRBV7-2 and TRBJ1-5, with D unresolved. CDR1 is SGHTA and CDR2 is FQGNSA in the germline V gene. V lost 1 base and J 2 bases, leaving 9 bases between the germline ends. This CDR3 is built from 15 residues. The CDR3 loop is CASSLGAGGNQPQHF. The DNA of the CDR3 is TGTGCCAGCAGCTTAGGGGCGGGTGGCAATCAGCCCCAGCATTTT.

This clonotype was recorded at least ten times. V gene TRBV11-2 combines with J gene TRBJ2-4; D is tentatively TRBD1 or TRBD2 (5 bases each). CDR3 size: 13 residues. Germline CDR1 SGHAT, CDR2 FQNNGV. Trimming left V 3 bases short and J 8 bases short, with 11 bases between. The CDR3 DNA follows: TGTGCCAGCAGCTTGCAGGGACCAGACATTCAGTACTTC. Residues: CASSLQGPDIQYF.

In its sample, this clonotype was seen once. The chain has TRBV7-2 and TRBJ2-7, with D possibly TRBD2 on 5 matching bases. This CDR3 spans 14 amino acids. Trimming cost V 7 bases and J 1 base, with 14 bases left between them. Looked up from germline, CDR1 is SGHTA and CDR2 is FQGNSA. The CDR3 protein is CASTLGGGSYEQYF. In DNA form, the CDR3 reads TGTGCCAGCACCCTGGGCGGAGGTTCCTACGAGCAGTACTTC.

This clonotype was detected many times. This chain links TRBV5-1 with TRBJ2-3; a weak D match, TRBD2 (5 bases). Germline values: CDR1 SGHRS, CDR2 YFSETQ. The CDR3 extends over 14 amino acids. The ends were cut back, 5 bases at V and 3 bases at J, with 13 bases in the middle. The CDR3 loop is CASRFVRDTDTQYF. In nucleotides, the CDR3 is TGCGCCAGCAGATTTGTCCGGGATACAGATACGCAGTATTTT.